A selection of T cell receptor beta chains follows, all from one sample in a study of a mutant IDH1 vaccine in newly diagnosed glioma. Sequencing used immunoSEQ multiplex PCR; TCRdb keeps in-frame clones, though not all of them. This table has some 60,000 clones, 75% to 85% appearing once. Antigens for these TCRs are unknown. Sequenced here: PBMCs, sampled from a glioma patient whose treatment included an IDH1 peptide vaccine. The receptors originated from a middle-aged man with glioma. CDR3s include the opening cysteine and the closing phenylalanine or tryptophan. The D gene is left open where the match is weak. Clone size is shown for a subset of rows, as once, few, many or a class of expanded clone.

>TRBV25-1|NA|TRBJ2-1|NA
CASSERRTNEQFF
TGTGCCAGCAGTGAAAGGCGGACCAATGAGCAGTTCTTC
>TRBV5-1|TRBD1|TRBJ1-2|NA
CASSSPTGKAGYGYTF
TGCGCCAGCAGCTCTCCGACAGGGAAGGCGGGCTATGGCTACACCTTC
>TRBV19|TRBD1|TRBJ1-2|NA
CASSPGGAGYGYTF
TGTGCCAGTAGTCCAGGGGGCGCTGGTTATGGCTACACCTTC
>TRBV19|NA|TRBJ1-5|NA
CASSIFQGGRGDQPQHF
TGTGCCAGTAGTATTTTTCAAGGCGGGCGCGGCGATCAGCCCCAGCATTTT
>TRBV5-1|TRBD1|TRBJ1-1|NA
CATQGENTEAFF
TGCGCCACCCAGGGGGAGAACACTGAAGCTTTCTTT
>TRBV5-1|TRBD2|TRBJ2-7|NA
CASSPELAGVSEQYF
TGCGCCAGCAGCCCGGAACTAGCGGGGGTATCCGAGCAGTACTTC
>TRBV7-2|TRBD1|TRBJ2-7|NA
CATRSGTGYEQYF
TGTGCCACCCGATCCGGGACAGGCTACGAGCAGTACTTC
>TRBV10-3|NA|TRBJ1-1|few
CAISESTEAFF
TGTGCCATCAGTGAGAGTACCGAAGCTTTCTTT
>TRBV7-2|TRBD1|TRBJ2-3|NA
CASSFGQGVDTQYF
TGTGCCAGCAGCTTCGGACAGGGGGTCGATACGCAGTATTTT
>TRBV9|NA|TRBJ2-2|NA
CASSRRDSNTGELFF
TGTGCCAGCAGCCGGCGGGACAGCAACACCGGGGAGCTGTTTTTT
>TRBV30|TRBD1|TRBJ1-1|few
CAFKTGSEAFF
TGTGCCTTTAAGACAGGGTCTGAAGCTTTCTTT
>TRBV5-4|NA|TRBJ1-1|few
CASSFPDGTEAFF
TGTGCCAGCAGCTTCCCTGATGGCACTGAAGCTTTCTTT
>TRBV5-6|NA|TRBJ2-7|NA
CASSIQGHSYEQYF
TGTGCCAGCAGCATACAGGGACACTCCTACGAGCAGTACTTC
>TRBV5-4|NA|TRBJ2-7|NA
CASSANLAEQYF
TGTGCCAGCAGCGCCAACCTTGCGGAGCAGTACTTC
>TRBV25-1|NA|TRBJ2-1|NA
CASSDLEGNEQFF
TGTGCCAGCAGTGATTTAGAGGGGAATGAGCAGTTCTTC
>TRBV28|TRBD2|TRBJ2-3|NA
CASSSASGPTDTQYF
TGTGCCAGCAGTTCCGCTAGCGGGCCCACAGATACGCAGTATTTT
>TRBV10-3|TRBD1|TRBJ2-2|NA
CAISATPGTGHRENTGELFF
TGTGCCATCAGTGCGACCCCCGGGACAGGTCACAGGGAGAACACCGGGGAGCTGTTTTTT
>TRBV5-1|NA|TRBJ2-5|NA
CASSLGAQNQETQYF
TGCGCCAGCAGCTTGGGAGCGCAGAACCAAGAGACCCAGTACTTC
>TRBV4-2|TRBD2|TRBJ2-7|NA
CASSHSSGRYEQYF
TGTGCCAGCAGTCATTCTAGCGGGAGGTACGAGCAGTACTTC
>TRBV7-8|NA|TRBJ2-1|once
CASSYAGQFYNEQFF
TGTGCCAGCAGCTACGCGGGACAGTTCTACAATGAGCAGTTCTTC
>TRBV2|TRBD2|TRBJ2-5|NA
CASRDSGGVYQETQYF
TGTGCCAGCAGGGATAGCGGGGGAGTTTACCAAGAGACCCAGTACTTC
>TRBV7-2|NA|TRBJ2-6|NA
CASSTGGAGANVLTF
TGTGCCAGCAGCACTGGGGGGGCCGGGGCCAACGTCCTGACTTTC
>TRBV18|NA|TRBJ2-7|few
CASSEMTYEQYF
TGTGCCAGCTCAGAAATGACCTACGAGCAGTACTTC
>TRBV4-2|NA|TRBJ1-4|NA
CASSREFEKLFF
TGTGCCAGCAGCCGGGAATTTGAAAAACTGTTTTTT
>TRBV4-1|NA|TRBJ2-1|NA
CASSQEIQVRNEQFF
TGCGCCAGCAGCCAAGAAATTCAGGTCCGGAATGAGCAGTTCTTC
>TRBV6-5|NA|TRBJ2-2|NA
CASRAGAGNTGELFF
TGTGCCAGCAGGGCAGGGGCGGGGAACACCGGGGAGCTGTTTTTT
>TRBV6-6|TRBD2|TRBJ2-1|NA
CASTSLGGGNNEQFF
TGTGCCAGCACCTCCCTCGGGGGGGGAAACAATGAGCAGTTCTTC
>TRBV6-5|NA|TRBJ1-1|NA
CASTLNVETEAFF
TGTGCCAGCACCCTAAACGTAGAAACTGAAGCTTTCTTT
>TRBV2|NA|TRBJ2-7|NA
CASTRGSYEQYF
TGTGCCAGCACGAGGGGCTCCTACGAGCAGTACTTC
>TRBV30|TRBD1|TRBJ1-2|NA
CAWSSGGSYGYTF
TGTGCCTGGAGTTCAGGGGGCAGCTATGGCTACACCTTC
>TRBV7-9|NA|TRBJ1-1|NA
CASSRGVDSRTEAFF
TGTGCCAGCAGTCGAGGGGTCGACAGTCGCACTGAAGCTTTCTTT
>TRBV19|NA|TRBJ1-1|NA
CASSNVQGIAEAFF
TGTGCCAGTAGTAACGTACAGGGAATTGCTGAAGCTTTCTTT
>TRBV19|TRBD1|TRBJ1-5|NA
CASTRQGINQPQHF
TGTGCCAGCACTAGACAGGGGATAAATCAGCCCCAGCATTTT
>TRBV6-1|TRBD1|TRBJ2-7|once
CASSEVPGGSEQYF
TGTGCCAGCAGTGAAGTTCCAGGGGGAAGCGAGCAGTACTTC
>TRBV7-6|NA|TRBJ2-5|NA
CASLEGNQETQYF
TGTGCCAGCCTCGAAGGGAACCAAGAGACCCAGTACTTC
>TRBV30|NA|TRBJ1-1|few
CAWERQSLTEAFF
TGTGCCTGGGAAAGACAGTCGTTGACTGAAGCTTTCTTT
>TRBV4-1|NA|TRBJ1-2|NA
CASSQDLGGGGYTF
TGCGCCAGCAGCCAAGATTTGGGGGGGGGTGGCTACACCTTC
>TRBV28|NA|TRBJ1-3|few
CASIRTGSRGNTIYF
TGTGCCAGCATTCGAACAGGGAGCCGTGGAAACACCATATATTTT
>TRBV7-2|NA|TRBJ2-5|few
CASATAGTQYF
TGTGCCAGCGCCACAGCAGGGACCCAGTACTTC
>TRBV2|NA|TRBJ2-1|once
CASIGEGDYNEQFF
TGTGCCAGCATTGGGGAGGGGGACTACAATGAGCAGTTCTTC
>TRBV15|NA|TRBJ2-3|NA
CATSRDPDTQYF
TGTGCCACCAGCAGAGATCCAGATACGCAGTATTTT
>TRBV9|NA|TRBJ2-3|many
CASSVGLEDTQYF
TGTGCCAGCAGCGTTGGCTTGGAAGATACGCAGTATTTT
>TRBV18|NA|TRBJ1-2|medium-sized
CASSPVAGRGYTF
TGTGCCAGCTCACCAGTGGCAGGCAGGGGCTACACCTTC
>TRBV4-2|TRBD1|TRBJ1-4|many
CASSRGQGTTNEKLFF
TGTGCCAGCAGCCGCGGACAGGGGACAACTAATGAAAAACTGTTTTTT
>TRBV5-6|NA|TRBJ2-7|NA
CASSLGARLHEQYF
TGTGCCAGCAGCCTGGGGGCTCGCCTGCACGAGCAGTACTTC
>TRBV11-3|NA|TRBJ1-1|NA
CASSLDRGITNTEAFF
TGTGCCAGCAGCTTAGATCGGGGGATCACGAACACTGAAGCTTTCTTT